This is a list of T cell receptor beta chains from one sample in a study of regulatory dendritic cells for organ transplantation. Their specific antigens are unknown. The protocol was immunoSEQ multiplex PCR, while the TCRdb copy is restricted to in-frame clones and leaves out a portion. The sample includes 20,000 to 25,000 clones, 70% to 90% of them seen just once. Sequences were obtained from naive CD4+ T cells from blood cultured with regulatory dendritic cells. The source of these receptors is a human donor in good health. Both conserved end residues are part of each CDR3. A D gene is named only where the DNA matches it firmly. Clone sizes are given selectively: once, few, many, or a class where the clone is expanded.

>TRBJ1-1|TRBV12-5|NA|few
TGTGCTAGTGGTTCCAGGACAGTTGGAGCTTTCTTT
CASGSRTVGAFF
>TRBJ1-3|TRBV2|NA|NA
TGTGCCAGCAGTGTCAAGGCTTACGGAAACACCATATATTTT
CASSVKAYGNTIYF
>TRBJ1-1|TRBV2|TRBD1|NA
TGTGCCAGCAGTGAAGATCAGGGGGCCCTGAACACTGAAGCTTTCTTT
CASSEDQGALNTEAFF
>TRBJ1-2|TRBV4-2|TRBD1|NA
TGTGCCAGCAGCCAAGACGGACAGGTTAGAGAAGGCACCTTC
CASSQDGQVREGTF
>TRBJ2-4|TRBV30|TRBD1|NA
TGTGCCTGGAGTACTCCCCGGACAGGGAGAAGAAACATTCAGTACTTC
CAWSTPRTGRRNIQYF
>TRBJ2-7|TRBV21-1|NA|few
TGTGCCAGCAGCGAACCGGGACTAGCGGGAGGGCCTGGCCACGAGCAGTACTTC
CASSEPGLAGGPGHEQYF
>TRBJ2-3|TRBV7-3|NA|NA
TGTGCCAGCAGCTTAAATTTTGCGGGGAGGCGCACAGATACGCAGTATTTT
CASSLNFAGRRTDTQYF
>TRBJ2-7|TRBV27|TRBD1|NA
TGTGCCAGCAGTTTATTGTGGACAGGGGGTTCCTACGAGCAGTACTTC
CASSLLWTGGSYEQYF
>TRBJ2-2|TRBV6-5|NA|NA
TGTGCCAGCAGTTACTCAAAGCGGAACACCGGGGAGCTGTTTTTT
CASSYSKRNTGELFF
>TRBJ2-7|TRBV6-5|NA|NA
TGTGCCAGCAGTTACGCGAGCCGGGGTGGGTTCTACGAGCAGTACTTC
CASSYASRGGFYEQYF
>TRBJ2-1|TRBV30|TRBD1|NA
TGTGCCTGGATGAAACAATTTTTAGGGGGCGCTGAGGTCTTC
CAWMKQFLGGAEVF
>TRBJ2-6|TRBV28|NA|NA
TGTGCCAGCAGTCTAATTCGCTCTGGGGCCAACGTCCTGACTTTC
CASSLIRSGANVLTF
>TRBJ2-5|TRBV29-1|NA|NA
TGCAGCACCACCGGGGAGCGAGGAGGGGAGACCCAGTACTTC
CSTTGERGGETQYF
>TRBJ1-2|TRBV5-6|TRBD1|NA
TGTGCCAGCAGGCGGGCAGGGGGCGTATGGTATGGCTACACCTTC
CASRRAGGVWYGYTF
>TRBJ2-7|TRBV5-4|NA|few
TGTGCCAGCAGCTCGAGGGGGAGTGCCTACGAGCAGTACTTC
CASSSRGSAYEQYF
>TRBJ2-7|TRBV7-2|TRBD2|once
TGTGCCAGCAGCTCGGGGGGGGTCGAGCAGTACTTC
CASSSGGVEQYF
>TRBJ2-5|TRBV28|TRBD1|NA
TGTGCCAGCACCGAGGGACAGCGTAGGACCCAGTACTTC
CASTEGQRRTQYF
>TRBJ2-3|TRBV5-1|NA|once
TGCGCCAGCAGCTTGGGTGGGAGCCGGCCAGATACGCAGTATTTT
CASSLGGSRPDTQYF
>TRBJ2-5|TRBV7-9|TRBD1|NA
TGTGCCAGCAGCTTAAGGGGACAGAGAATAGAGACCCAGTACTTC
CASSLRGQRIETQYF
>TRBJ2-1|TRBV28|NA|NA
TGTGCCAGCATCCTTAGGCTACAGGAGTACAATGAGCAGTTCTTC
CASILRLQEYNEQFF
>TRBJ2-2|TRBV7-2|NA|NA
TGTGCCAGCAGCTTATCCACCACATATTACACCGGGGAGCTGTTTTTT
CASSLSTTYYTGELFF
>TRBJ2-3|TRBV27|NA|once
TGTGCCAGCAGTCCCCGCAACACAGATACGCAGTATTTT
CASSPRNTDTQYF
>TRBJ1-6|TRBV6-5|NA|few
TGTGCCAGCAGTCCAATAGGCCGAAATTCACCCCTCCACTTT
CASSPIGRNSPLHF
>TRBJ2-4|TRBV7-2|NA|NA
TGTGCCAGCAGCTTAGAACAGGGAGACATTCAGTACTTC
CASSLEQGDIQYF
>TRBJ2-7|TRBV23-1|NA|once
TGCGCCAGCAGTCAATCCAGATGCACCCCGTACGAGCAGTACTTC
CASSQSRCTPYEQYF
>TRBJ1-3|TRBV9|NA|few
TGTGCCAGCAGCGTAACAGCATACTCTGGAAACACCATATATTTT
CASSVTAYSGNTIYF
>TRBJ1-3|TRBV20-1|NA|NA
TGCAGTGCTAGACTCGGGAACACCATATATTTT
CSARLGNTIYF
>TRBJ2-1|TRBV5-1|NA|NA
TGCGCCAGCAGCCGTGGGACTGTCAATGAGCAGTTCTTC
CASSRGTVNEQFF
>TRBJ2-7|TRBV30|NA|few
TGTGCCTGGAGGCCAGGGTCCTACGAGCAGTACTTC
CAWRPGSYEQYF
>TRBJ2-3|TRBV10-2|NA|NA
TGCGCCAGCTTTACCAGGGTGGATACGCAGTATTTT
CASFTRVDTQYF
>TRBJ1-3|TRBV29-1|NA|few
TGCAGCTCGAGGGGCTCTGGAAACACCATATATTTT
CSSRGSGNTIYF
>TRBJ2-7|TRBV27|NA|NA
TGTGCCAGCAGTCCTGACCGTCAGGGGGAGCAGTACTTC
CASSPDRQGEQYF
>TRBJ2-7|TRBV18|NA|NA
TGTGCCAGCTCACCCGTAGGGGGCTACGAGCAGTACTTC
CASSPVGGYEQYF
>TRBJ2-2|TRBV20-1|NA|few
TGCAGTGTGGGGAACACCGGGGAGCTGTTTTTT
CSVGNTGELFF
>TRBJ1-1|TRBV18|TRBD1|NA
TGTGCCAGCTCACCAATGACAGGGGACACTGAAGCTTTCTTT
CASSPMTGDTEAFF
>TRBJ2-2|TRBV6-1|NA|once
TGTGCCAGCAGTTGGGACCCGACGAACACCGGGGAGCTGTTTTTT
CASSWDPTNTGELFF
>TRBJ1-1|TRBV29-1|TRBD1|once
TGCAGCGTTGTATCAGGGGGGGTGGGAGCTTTCTTT
CSVVSGGVGAFF
>TRBJ2-3|TRBV19|TRBD2|NA
TGTGCCAGTAGTGGAACAGGGGGACTAGCGGGAGGGCTACGAGATACGCAGTATTTT
CASSGTGGLAGGLRDTQYF
>TRBJ2-2|TRBV30|NA|NA
TGTGCCTGGAGGCCAGGTAACACCGGGGAGCTGTTTTTT
CAWRPGNTGELFF
>TRBJ2-7|TRBV7-2|NA|NA
TGTGCCAGCAGCTTAGGGCCCTCCTCCTACGAGCAGTACTTC
CASSLGPSSYEQYF
>TRBJ1-2|TRBV28|NA|NA
TGTGCCAGCAGTTTAAAGATTAGGGCAGATGGCTACACCTTC
CASSLKIRADGYTF
>TRBJ2-6|TRBV9|TRBD1|NA
TGTGCCAGCAGCGGACAGGGGGCTGGGGCCAACGTCCTGACTTTC
CASSGQGAGANVLTF
>TRBJ1-5|TRBV2|TRBD1|NA
TGTGCCAGCATAGGGGGCCGGAATCAGCCCCAGCATTTT
CASIGGRNQPQHF
>TRBJ2-1|TRBV6-5|NA|NA
TGTGCCAGCAGTAAAATCAATGAGCAGTTCTTC
CASSKINEQFF
>TRBJ1-2|TRBV19|NA|NA
TGTGCCACCTCTCTGGTCGCAGGGCTACACTATGGCTACACCTTC
CATSLVAGLHYGYTF
>TRBJ2-7|TRBV2|NA|NA
TGTGCCAGCGTAAGACGAGCCTTTAGAGACTCCTACGAGCAGTACTTC
CASVRRAFRDSYEQYF
>TRBJ2-7|TRBV5-4|NA|NA
TGTGCCAGCAGCTTGGACGGAGTCTACGAGCAGTACTTC
CASSLDGVYEQYF
>TRBJ2-2|TRBV2|NA|few
TGTGCCAGCAGTGAAGGGCAGGAAGGCGCCGGGGAGCTGTTTTTT
CASSEGQEGAGELFF
>TRBJ2-7|TRBV7-7|NA|NA
TGTGCTAGCAGCAACGGACTCTCCTACGAGCAGTACTTC
CASSNGLSYEQYF
>TRBJ2-7|TRBV11-3|NA|once
TGTGCCAGCAGCTTAGAATCGGGAGTCTCCTACGAGCAGTACTTC
CASSLESGVSYEQYF
>TRBJ2-3|TRBV9|NA|NA
TGTGCCAGCAGCGTAGCTCAGCCGTTCTCAGACACGCAGTATTTT
CASSVAQPFSDTQYF
>TRBJ2-2|TRBV25-1|NA|NA
TGTGCCAGCAGTGGTACCAGGGATGCCGGGGAGCTGTTTTTT
CASSGTRDAGELFF
>TRBJ1-1|TRBV28|NA|NA
TGTGCCAGCAGTTTTCCGGGAATGAACACTGAAGCTTTCTTT
CASSFPGMNTEAFF
>TRBJ1-4|TRBV5-1|NA|few
TGCGCCAGCAGCATGGAGGCGGCAGGTCATAATGAAAAACTGTTTTTT
CASSMEAAGHNEKLFF
>TRBJ2-7|TRBV7-2|TRBD1|few
TGTGCCAGCAGCCCCCGGGGGACAGGGGGGGAGCAGTACTTC
CASSPRGTGGEQYF
>TRBJ2-2|TRBV19|NA|NA
TGTGCCAGTAGTCCCCCGGGAGTGAACACCGGGGAGCTGTTTTTT
CASSPPGVNTGELFF
>TRBJ2-1|TRBV2|NA|NA
TGTGCCAGCAGTCCCTTGGGGGTAGGAAATGAGCAGTTCTTC
CASSPLGVGNEQFF
>TRBJ1-1|TRBV18|NA|few
TGTGCCAGCTCCCCACAGGGGAACACTGAAGCTTTCTTT
CASSPQGNTEAFF
>TRBJ2-1|TRBV7-3|NA|NA
TGTGCCAGCAGCTTGACCGGGACCTTAAGCTCCTACAATGAGCAGTTCTTC
CASSLTGTLSSYNEQFF
>TRBJ1-2|TRBV19|NA|few
TGTGCCAGTAGTGTAAGGGACATTAGTGGCTACACCTTC
CASSVRDISGYTF